This T cell receptor (beta chain) was captured by sequencing in a study of a mutant IDH1 vaccine in newly diagnosed glioma. Study-level information: Patients were started on vaccination 4-6 weeks after radiotherapy alone, or with temozolomide cycles. Findings of the study overall: Across multiple MHC alleles, 93.3% of patients had vaccine-induced responses.

The repertoire was sequenced with immunoSEQ multiplex PCR; TCRdb's copy has only in-frame clones and lacks some. The table shows 60,000 to 65,000 clones, with approximately 80% occurring only once. The CDR3 loop spans 18 amino acids. CDR1 and CDR2 from the germline V gene are SGHTA and FQGNSA. The V gene end was trimmed by 3 bases and the J gene end by 4 bases; junction bases not matched to a gene: 16. A remark on this clone: Its target is not known.

Noted time point: week 35, safety follow-up. One vaccine dose held 300 ug of mutant IDH1 20-mer peptide and came with topical imiquimod. In weeks 1, 3, 5, 7, 11, 15, 19 and 23, patients were immunized, eight times in all. The chain uses TRBV7-2 and TRBJ2-5, with TRBD2 matching 8 bases. The origin of this receptor is a man in his forties with glioma. The starting material was PBMCs, obtained from a glioma patient whose treatment included an IDH1 peptide vaccine. CDR3 region: CASSLRARGAGVGETQYF. CDR3 bases: TGTGCCAGCAGCTTGAGGGCTCGGGGAGCGGGAGTGGGAGAGACCCAGTACTTC.